The 14 T cell receptor beta chains below were found in one sample sequenced in a study of T cell responses to AZD1222 COVID-19 vaccine. Some clones are missing from TCRdb's copy, which holds only in-frame ones; the method was immunoSEQ multiplex PCR. Of 130,000 to 150,000 clones listed, roughly 87% are singletons. This specimen was peripheral blood, taken 28 days after the second AZD1222 dose. These receptors were obtained from an adult who received the AZD1222 COVID-19 vaccine.

The gene calls are TRBV25-1 and TRBJ2-7; D is possibly TRBD1 or TRBD2 (6 bases each). Germline CDR1 and CDR2: MGHDK and SYGVNS. V lost 3 bases and J lost 5, with 14 bases in between. The CDR3 consists of 14 residues. Written as DNA, the CDR3 is TGTGCCAGCAGTGAGGGGGAGGAGGGGGACGAGCAGTACTTC. Translated, it gives CASSEGEEGDEQYF.

J is TRBJ2-7 and V is TRBV7-2; D is ambiguous. The V end was cut by 4 bases, the J end by 5 bases, with 12 bases between. CDR1 is SGHTA, CDR2 FQGNSA, per germline. This CDR3 region has 13 residues. In DNA form, the CDR3 reads TGTGCCAGCAGCTCGACCCGGCGCGACGAGCAGTACTTC. This sequence encodes CASSSTRRDEQYF.

The chain is built from TRBV19 and TRBJ2-1, with 9 bases aligning to TRBD2. Germline assignment: CDR1 LNHDA and CDR2 SQIVND (reference sequence). There are 18 residues in the CDR3. After removal of 11 bases from V and 7 bases from J, the junction contained 24 bases not matched to a gene. This chain's CDR3 is CAAGGLAGTPLTGNEQFF. In DNA, the CDR3 is TGTGCCGCCGGCGGTCTAGCGGGAACACCTCTTACGGGGAATGAGCAGTTCTTC.

CDR3 loop: CASSPSLGSEAFF. CDR3 coding DNA: TGTGCCAGCAGCCCCTCCCTAGGTTCCGAAGCTTTCTTT. This sequence joins TRBV11-3 and TRBJ1-1; D gene unclear. CDR3 length: 13 amino acids. Germline V gene sequence: CDR1 SGHNT, CDR2 YENEEA. V was cut by 5 bases and J by 8 bases, with 15 bases left in between. The whole variable domain, remainder taken from reference TRBV11-3 and TRBJ1-1, is EAGVVQSPRYKIIEKKQPVAFWCNPISGHNTLYWYLQNLGQGPELLIRYENEEAVDDSQLPKDRFSAERLKGVDSTLKIQPAELGDSAVYLCASSPSLGSEAFFGQGTRLTVV.

V is TRBV5-6 and J is TRBJ1-4; D gene uncertain. With 4 bases removed from V and 4 bases from J, the gap between germline ends came to 8 bases. The germline V gene has CDR1 SGHDT and CDR2 YYEEEE. This CDR3 is built from 13 residues. CDR3: CASSGGYNEKLFF. In DNA form, the CDR3 reads TGTGCCAGCAGCGGAGGGTATAATGAAAAACTGTTTTTT.

V usage is TRBV7-2 and J usage is TRBJ1-1; possible D gene TRBD1, 6 bases. CDR1 SGHTA and CDR2 FQGNSA come from the germline V gene. The CDR3 runs 14 residues. The germline V and J ends were trimmed by 5 bases and 1 base, with 11 bases remaining between them. The CDR3 DNA is TGTGCCAGCAGCCGGAAGACAGGGAACACTGAAGCTTTCTTT. Its translation: CASSRKTGNTEAFF. The variable domain in full, completed from reference TRBV7-2 and TRBJ1-1, reads GAGVSQSPSNKVTEKGKDVELRCDPISGHTALYWYRQSLGQGLEFLIYFQGNSAPDKSGLPSDRFSAERTGGSVSTLTIQRTQQEDSAVYLCASSRKTGNTEAFFGQGTRLTVV.

The table lists this clone with a count of one. The chain recombines TRBV6-2 or TRBV6-3 with TRBJ1-4, with a weak D call TRBD1 (5 bases). This CDR3 spans 11 amino acids. Trimming cost V 6 bases and J 11 bases, with 10 bases left between them. Looked up from germline, CDR1 is MNHEY and CDR2 is SVGEGT. The DNA of the CDR3 is TGTGCCAGCAGCACGGGGGAGAAACTGTTTTTT. Translation: CASSTGEKLFF.

The J gene is TRBJ1-1, the V gene TRBV11-3, with no clear D. Germline CDR1 is SGHNT and CDR2 is YENEEA. The CDR3 length is 17 residues. Trimming cost V 5 bases and J 5 bases, with 24 bases left between them. As DNA, the CDR3 is TGTGCCAGCAGCCTCACAGCAGGATTTCGGGCGTTTACTGAAGCTTTCTTT. It yields the protein CASSLTAGFRAFTEAFF.

The chain carries TRBV10-2 and TRBJ2-7, with TRBD2 identical over 8 bases. J gave up 2 bases and V 5 bases, and 8 bases lay outside the gene matches. The CDR3 extends over 15 amino acids. In germline, CDR1 is WSHSY, CDR2 SAAADI. In DNA, the CDR3 is TGCGCCAGCAGTCTGATCGGGGGGGAGCCCTACGAGCAGTACTTC. Its translation is CASSLIGGEPYEQYF.

The chain has TRBV9 and TRBJ1-2; D gene unclear. Germline values: CDR1 SGDLS, CDR2 YYNGEE. This CDR3 has 12 amino acids. V was cut by 7 bases and J by 7 bases, with 14 bases left in between. CDR3 sequence reads: CASAGPMPGYTF. CDR3 bases: TGTGCCAGCGCCGGGCCTATGCCTGGCTACACCTTC.

This clone has just one count. In DNA form, the CDR3 reads TGTGCCAGCAGCTCGTGGACTAGCGGGAGGGCCGGGGAGCAGTTCTTC. Amino acid sequence: CASSSWTSGRAGEQFF. The V call is TRBV7-3, the J call TRBJ2-1, with 15 bases fitting TRBD2. The CDR3 spans 16 residues. In germline, CDR1 is SGHTA, CDR2 FQGTGA. The J segment lost 10 bases and the V segment lost 4 bases, leaving 8 bases of the junction unmatched.

The chain uses TRBV3-1 (or the pseudogene TRBV3-2) and TRBJ2-1; TRBD2 might be the D (5 bases). Germline values: CDR1 LGHDT, CDR2 YNNKEL (reference sequence). The CDR3 sequence is 13 residues long. The V end lost 4 bases, the J end lost 13 bases, and 17 bases lay between the germline ends. CDR3 DNA: TGTGCCAGCAGCCCCTCCTGGGCGGGCTTCCAGTTCTTC. Amino acids: CASSPSWAGFQFF.

The chain employs TRBV5-1 and TRBJ2-7; no reliable D call. V was cut by 0 bases and J by 2 bases, with 9 bases left in between. This CDR3 is built from 14 residues. Germline assignment: CDR1 SGHRS and CDR2 YFSETQ. CDR3 DNA sequence: TGCGCCAGCAGCTTGGCGGCACACACCTACGAGCAGTACTTC. Protein: CASSLAAHTYEQYF.

V usage is TRBV6-1 and J usage is TRBJ2-1; 8 bases agree with TRBD1. V shed 1 base, J shed 5 bases, and the junction held 4 bases outside the gene matches. From germline, CDR1 is MNHNS and CDR2 SASEGT. CDR3 size: 15 residues. The CDR3: CASSEVTGGNNEQFF. The CDR3 bases are TGTGCCAGCAGTGAAGTTACAGGGGGGAACAATGAGCAGTTCTTC.